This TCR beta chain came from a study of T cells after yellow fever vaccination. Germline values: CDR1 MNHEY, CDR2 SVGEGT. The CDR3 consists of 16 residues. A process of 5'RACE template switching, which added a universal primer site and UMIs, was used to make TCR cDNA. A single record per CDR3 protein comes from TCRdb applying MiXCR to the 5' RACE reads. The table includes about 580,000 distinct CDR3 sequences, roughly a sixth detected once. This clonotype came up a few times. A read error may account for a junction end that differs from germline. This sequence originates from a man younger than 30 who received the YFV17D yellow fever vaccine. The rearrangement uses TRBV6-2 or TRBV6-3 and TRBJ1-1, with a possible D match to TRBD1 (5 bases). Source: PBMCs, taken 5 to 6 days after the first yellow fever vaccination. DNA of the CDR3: TGTGCCAGTAGTTTCCCCTCGACAGAAACGAACACTGAAGCTTTCTTT. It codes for CASSFPSTETNTEAFF.